A selection of T cell receptor beta chains follows, all from one sample in a study of shared clonotypes between healthy human individuals. Here immunoSEQ multiplex PCR was the method, and the copy in TCRdb shows in-frame clones only, minus some. The sample lists fewer than 400,000 clones, under 80% seen once, with approximately 10% in the top ten. The sample was memory CD4+ T cells sorted from blood. Receptor source: a man aged 30 to 45 in good health. Both conserved end residues are part of each CDR3. A D gene is named only where the DNA matches it firmly. Clone size, where shown, is once, few, many, or a class for clones that have expanded.

abundance,j_gene,d_gene,v_gene,CDR3aa,CDR3nt
NA,TRBJ2-1,NA,TRBV2,CASREHSSYNEQFF,TGTGCCAGCAGGGAACACAGCTCCTACAATGAGCAGTTCTTC
once,TRBJ2-1,NA,TRBV18,CASSAVGGLDEQFF,TGTGCCAGCTCCGCCGTTGGGGGGTTGGATGAGCAGTTCTTC
NA,TRBJ2-3,NA,TRBV5-6,CASSLFASTDTQYF,TGTGCCAGCAGCTTGTTTGCAAGCACAGATACGCAGTATTTT
NA,TRBJ2-4,NA,TRBV27,CARPLGHQGMGAKNIQYF,TGTGCCAGACCCCTGGGGCACCAGGGGATGGGAGCCAAAAACATTCAGTACTTC
NA,TRBJ2-1,NA,TRBV14,CASSQEQGQFF,TGTGCCAGCAGCCAAGAGCAGGGGCAGTTCTTC
NA,TRBJ2-7,NA,TRBV30,CAWSRARGYEQYF,TGTGCCTGGAGTAGGGCTAGGGGGTACGAGCAGTACTTC
NA,TRBJ2-7,NA,TRBV19,CASATGHTYEQYF,TGTGCCAGCGCCACGGGGCACACCTACGAGCAGTACTTC
NA,TRBJ2-5,NA,TRBV9,CASSVAGSETQYF,TGTGCCAGCAGCGTAGCGGGGTCAGAGACCCAGTACTTC
once,TRBJ2-4,TRBD2,TRBV19,CASKPIMGGEAAKNIQYF,TGTGCCAGTAAACCTATCATGGGGGGGGAGGCGGCCAAAAACATTCAGTACTTC
NA,TRBJ2-7,NA,TRBV27,CASSSSSAAEQYF,TGTGCCAGCAGTTCCTCATCAGCGGCCGAGCAGTACTTC
NA,TRBJ2-3,NA,TRBV6-5,CASSYSGHNTDTQYF,TGTGCCAGCAGTTACTCGGGACACAACACAGATACGCAGTATTTT
NA,TRBJ2-7,NA,TRBV7-5,CARSHLVRQKTYEQYF,TGTGCCAGAAGCCACCTCGTGCGACAGAAAACCTACGAGCAGTACTTC
NA,TRBJ1-2,TRBD1,TRBV5-1,CASSLGTGVQHGYTF,TGCGCCAGCAGCTTGGGAACAGGGGTGCAGCATGGCTACACCTTC
NA,TRBJ2-5,TRBD1,TRBV28,CASSPGQALETQYF,TGTGCCAGCAGCCCAGGACAGGCTCTAGAGACCCAGTACTTC
NA,TRBJ1-3,NA,TRBV5-4,CASSNRVPSGNTIYF,TGTGCCAGCAGTAACAGGGTTCCCTCTGGAAACACCATATATTTT
NA,TRBJ1-1,NA,TRBV11-2,CASSLPGSLLNTEAFF,TGTGCCAGCAGCTTACCAGGGAGCCTTTTGAACACTGAAGCTTTCTTT
many,TRBJ1-2,NA,TRBV19,CASSISFREDYGYTF,TGTGCCAGTAGTATATCGTTCAGGGAGGACTATGGCTACACCTTC
NA,TRBJ2-5,NA,TRBV15,CATSRAQETQYF,TGTGCCACCAGCAGAGCCCAAGAGACCCAGTACTTC
NA,TRBJ2-1,NA,TRBV11-2,CASSGGGAVTGRTYNEQFF,TGTGCCAGCAGCGGAGGGGGGGCGGTCACCGGGAGAACCTACAATGAGCAGTTCTTC
few,TRBJ2-3,TRBD1,TRBV6-4,CASSTGTGGTDTQYF,TGTGCCAGCAGTACCGGGACAGGGGGGACAGATACGCAGTATTTT
NA,TRBJ2-1,TRBD2,TRBV7-2,CASSLVAGGTNEQFF,TGTGCCAGCAGCTTAGTAGCGGGAGGTACGAATGAGCAGTTCTTC
NA,TRBJ2-7,TRBD1,TRBV19,CASSMTGAVYEQYF,TGTGCCAGTAGTATGACAGGGGCAGTCTACGAGCAGTACTTC
few,TRBJ2-7,NA,TRBV2,CASSETGQGLWDEQYF,TGTGCCAGCAGTGAAACGGGTCAGGGCCTCTGGGACGAGCAGTACTTC
few,TRBJ2-1,NA,TRBV5-4,CASSIQLAGFYNEQFF,TGTGCCAGCAGCATCCAACTAGCCGGCTTCTACAATGAGCAGTTCTTC
NA,TRBJ1-1,NA,TRBV9,CASSVRQGTPAEAFF,TGTGCCAGCAGCGTACGTCAGGGGACTCCCGCTGAAGCTTTCTTT
NA,TRBJ2-7,TRBD2,TRBV19,CASSKGLAGGGTFF,TGTGCCAGTAGTAAGGGACTAGCGGGAGGAGGCACCTTTTTC
NA,TRBJ2-2,NA,TRBV6-6,CASRPPDRTNTGELFF,TGTGCCAGCAGACCCCCCGACAGAACGAACACCGGGGAGCTGTTTTTT
NA,TRBJ2-2,NA,TRBV5-6,CASSFGGPLGIGELFF,TGTGCCAGCAGCTTTGGGGGGCCGTTGGGGATCGGGGAGCTGTTTTTT
once,TRBJ2-7,NA,TRBV21-1,CASSNPTSELANYPYEQYF,TGTGCCAGCAGCAACCCCACTAGCGAGTTAGCTAACTACCCCTACGAGCAGTACTTC
NA,TRBJ1-5,NA,TRBV6-6,CASKQDGRNQPQHF,TGTGCCAGCAAACAAGACGGGAGGAATCAGCCCCAGCATTTT
NA,TRBJ1-5,TRBD1,TRBV28,CASSYDRGSNQPQHF,TGTGCCAGCAGCTACGACAGGGGTAGCAATCAGCCCCAGCATTTT
NA,TRBJ2-7,TRBD2,TRBV10-2,CASSEFSGSGSLGNEQYF,TGCGCCAGCAGTGAGTTTAGCGGGAGTGGGAGTCTTGGGAACGAGCAGTACTTC
NA,TRBJ2-1,NA,TRBV10-3,CAIRGGTSEQFF,TGTGCCATCAGGGGCGGGACCTCCGAGCAGTTCTTC
NA,TRBJ2-1,TRBD1,TRBV4-1,CASSQEDRGWNEQFF,TGCGCCAGCAGCCAAGAGGACAGGGGGTGGAATGAGCAGTTCTTC
NA,TRBJ2-7,NA,TRBV5-1,CASSSAVSYEQYF,TGCGCCAGCAGCTCGGCCGTCTCCTACGAGCAGTACTTC
NA,TRBJ2-7,TRBD1,TRBV5-5,CASSLQSGDRGVEQYF,TGTGCCAGCAGCTTGCAATCTGGCGACAGGGGTGTCGAGCAGTACTTC
NA,TRBJ2-2,NA,TRBV5-1,CASSAQGRVAGELFF,TGCGCCAGCAGCGCGCAGGGGAGGGTCGCCGGGGAGCTGTTTTTT
NA,TRBJ2-7,NA,TRBV6-5,CASSYSTPKSSYEQYF,TGTGCCAGCAGTTACTCGACACCCAAAAGCTCCTACGAGCAGTACTTC
NA,TRBJ1-5,TRBD1,TRBV28,CASSTGGSYQPQHF,TGTGCCAGCAGTACAGGGGGGTCCTACCAGCCCCAGCATTTT
NA,TRBJ2-7,TRBD2,TRBV5-4,CASSWGGSGRFYEQYF,TGTGCCAGCAGCTGGGGGGGTAGCGGGAGGTTCTACGAGCAGTACTTC